The clone carrying this TCR beta chain showed up many times. Its antigen is unknown. The sample belongs to a study of tumor and adjacent non-tumor tissue in lung cancer. Study context: There were 11 to 12 adenocarcinoma, a couple of squamous cell carcinoma and 1 small cell lung cancer cases.

V shed 5 bases and J shed 8 bases, with 9 bases lying between them. Germline CDR1 and CDR2: MNHEY and SVGEGT. The CDR3 totals 12 residues. A modified ARM-PCR protocol with three rounds of nested PCR amplified TCRbeta. TCRdb fed the multiplex PCR reads into MiXCR, producing one record per CDR3 protein. The top ten hold roughly 18% of the sample, which has over 110,000 distinct CDR3 sequences, roughly 70% seen once. Broader study findings: Tumor tissue had significantly higher TCR diversity than normal lung. Higher tumor TCR diversity was associated with shorter survival.

The template was RNA from unsorted bulk tissue. This sequence was found in a man aged 60-69 years with small cell lung cancer. The V call is TRBV6-2 or TRBV6-3, the J call TRBJ2-2; D not certain. The sample consisted of lung tumor tissue. CDR3 DNA sequence: TGTGCCAGCAGTCAACCCTGGGGGGAGCTGTTTTTT. Encoded protein: CASSQPWGELFF.